This T cell receptor beta chain was identified during a study of blood T cell repertoires in COVID-19. The CDR3 sequence is 16 residues long. CDR1 and CDR2 from the germline V gene are SGHRS and YFSETQ. Unmatched junction bases numbered 1, after V lost 3 bases and J lost 0 bases. The repertoire was sequenced with immunoSEQ multiplex PCR; TCRdb's copy has only in-frame clones and lacks some. Of 250,000 to 300,000 clones listed, 65% to 90% were seen once; the top ten hold approximately 2%. The TCR sequence derives from a man aged 25 to 40 with active or convalescent COVID-19. This sequence joins TRBV5-1 and TRBJ2-3; 13 bases map to TRBD2. The sample consisted of peripheral blood. The CDR3 loop reads CASSSGLAGSTDTQYF. The CDR3 DNA follows: TGCGCCAGCAGCTCGGGACTAGCGGGAAGCACAGATACGCAGTATTTT.